The present TCR beta chain was sequenced within a study of a mutant IDH1 vaccine in newly diagnosed glioma. CDR1 and CDR2 from the germline V gene are MGHRA and YSYEKL. This CDR3 has 16 amino acids. After removal of 0 bases from V and 7 bases from J, the junction contained 7 bases not matched to a gene. Time point: week 5, during vaccination. All doses held 300 ug of mutant IDH1 20-mer peptide, with topical imiquimod. Details on this clone: Its antigen is undetermined.

The protocol was immunoSEQ multiplex PCR, while the TCRdb copy is restricted to in-frame clones and leaves out a portion. The sample includes almost 30,000 clones, approximately 90% seen only once; the top ten take 3% to 4%. The sequencing used peripheral blood mononuclear cells (PBMCs), collected from a glioma patient whose treatment included an IDH1 peptide vaccine. The sequence derives from a woman aged 35 to 49 with glioma. Some clones in this sample may be carry-over from other donors' samples. This chain joins TRBV4-1 and TRBJ2-7; TRBD1 matches at 12 bases. The CDR3 DNA follows: TGCGCCAGCAGCCAAGACCCGGGACAGGGGGCAGGAGAGCAGTACTTC. Residues: CASSQDPGQGAGEQYF.